This TCR beta chain was recovered during a study of early T cells in non-severe SARS-CoV-2 infection. Overall study: Investigators sequenced bulk RNA drawn from unsorted whole blood, and chains remained unpaired.

Individual cDNA molecules carried attached unique molecular identifiers. MiXCR, run by TCRdb on the 5' RACE reads, gives a single entry per CDR3 protein. Among about 71,000 distinct CDR3 sequences listed, 9.5% to 15% were seen once. This clonotype was recorded at least ten times. Trimming stripped 1 base from V and 1 base from J, with 9 bases between. The CDR3 sequence is 15 residues long. Germline lookup yields CDR1 SEHNR and CDR2 FQNEAQ (reference sequence). This sequence joins TRBV7-9 and TRBJ2-3, with D perhaps matching TRBD1 or TRBD2 (5 bases each). Sequencing used whole blood, obtained at baseline. The receptor's source is an adult who was a healthcare worker with PCR-confirmed SARS-CoV-2 infection or an uninfected control (not recorded which). In DNA, the CDR3 is TGTGCCAGCAGCTTAGGGGGACCGCGCACAGATACGCAGTATTTT. Translated, it gives CASSLGGPRTDTQYF.